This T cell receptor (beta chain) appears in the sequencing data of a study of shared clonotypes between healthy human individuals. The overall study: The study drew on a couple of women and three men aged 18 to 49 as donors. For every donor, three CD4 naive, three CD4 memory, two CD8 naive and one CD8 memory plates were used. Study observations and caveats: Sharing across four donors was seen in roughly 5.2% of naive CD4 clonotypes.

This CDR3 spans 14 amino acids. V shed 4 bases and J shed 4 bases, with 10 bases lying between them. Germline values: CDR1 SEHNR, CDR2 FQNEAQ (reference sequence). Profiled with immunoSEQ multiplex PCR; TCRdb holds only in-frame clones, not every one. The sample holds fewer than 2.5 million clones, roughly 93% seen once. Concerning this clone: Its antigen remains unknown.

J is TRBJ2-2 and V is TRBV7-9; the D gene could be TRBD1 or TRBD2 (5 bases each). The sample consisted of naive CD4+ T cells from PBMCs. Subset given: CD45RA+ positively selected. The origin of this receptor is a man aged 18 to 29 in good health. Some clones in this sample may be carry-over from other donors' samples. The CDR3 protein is CASSSGTVTGELFF. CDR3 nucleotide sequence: TGTGCCAGCAGCTCAGGGACGGTCACCGGGGAGCTGTTTTTT.